This T cell receptor (beta chain) was identified in a study of beta chain features in type 1 diabetes. Study conclusions and caveats: Relative to healthy donors, patients appeared to have naive, central memory and Treg TCRB repertoires that were more similar.

A remark on this clone: Its antigen is currently unknown.

The CDR3 has 16 residues. V dropped 2 bases and J dropped 5; count of bases not matched to a gene: 9. Germline V gene lookup returns CDR1 MDHEN and CDR2 SYDVKM. The whole isolated RNA underwent reverse transcription, so sequencing captured expressed TCRB transcripts. Naive, central memory and regulatory T cell samples averaged around 3.5 million immunoSEQ reads each. Measured with immunoSEQ multiplex PCR; TCRdb has only the in-frame clones, and not every one. The profile shows about 620,000 clones, less than 20% of them singletons. One heparinised draw of blood, averaging roughly 120 mL, came from each donor. CD45RO/CCR7/CD25/CD127/CD95/CD27 separated CD4+ naive, central memory, regulatory and stem cell-like memory cells by sorting.

The receptor was isolated from a man younger than 35 in good health. Sequenced: naive CD4+ T cells from blood. This rearrangement joins TRBV28 to TRBJ2-3; 8 bases line up with TRBD2. The chain's CDR3 is CASSLVGTRGRDTQYF. CDR3 bases: TGTGCCAGCAGTTTAGTGGGGACTAGGGGACGAGATACGCAGTATTTT.